Listed below are T cell receptor beta chains from one sample, sequenced in a study of blood T cell repertoires in COVID-19. Using immunoSEQ multiplex PCR, the repertoire was profiled, and TCRdb retains in-frame clones only, with some absent. The sample carries 250,000 to 300,000 clones, 70% to 90% recorded once. Sequenced sample: peripheral blood. These receptors came from a woman under 40 with active or convalescent COVID-19. The CDR3 runs from the conserved cysteine through the conserved F or W. Each record gives: D gene, clone size, V gene, J gene, CDR3 DNA, CDR3 protein. A D gene is named only where the DNA matches it firmly. The listing skips clone size in some rows; elsewhere it reads once, few, many or a size class.

D gene: TRBD2; clone size: -; V gene: TRBV18; J gene: TRBJ2-2; CDR3 DNA: TGTGCCAGCTCACCGGGGAGAGCGGGGGATACCACCGGGGAGCTGTTTTTT; CDR3 protein: CASSPGRAGDTTGELFF
D gene: -; clone size: -; V gene: TRBV5-6; J gene: TRBJ1-2; CDR3 DNA: TGTGCCAGCAGCTTGTTCCGGGACAATCCCGGGGGCTACACCTTC; CDR3 protein: CASSLFRDNPGGYTF
D gene: -; clone size: -; V gene: TRBV28; J gene: TRBJ1-2; CDR3 DNA: TGTGCCAGCAGTTTATCGTATGGCTACACCTTC; CDR3 protein: CASSLSYGYTF
D gene: TRBD1; clone size: -; V gene: TRBV27; J gene: TRBJ2-7; CDR3 DNA: TGTGCCAGCAGCTCGACAGGGATCTACGAGCAGTACTTC; CDR3 protein: CASSSTGIYEQYF
D gene: TRBD2; clone size: once; V gene: TRBV3-1/TRBV3-2; J gene: TRBJ2-5; CDR3 DNA: TGTGCCAGCAGCCAAGAATGGCGGGGGGGGCAAGAGACCCAGTACTTC; CDR3 protein: CASSQEWRGGQETQYF
D gene: -; clone size: once; V gene: TRBV6-2/TRBV6-3; J gene: TRBJ2-7; CDR3 DNA: TGTGCCAGCAGTTACATAGCGGCTTCCTACGAGCAGTACTTC; CDR3 protein: CASSYIAASYEQYF
D gene: TRBD2; clone size: -; V gene: TRBV18; J gene: TRBJ2-2; CDR3 DNA: TGTGCCAGCTCACCACGCCTAGCGGGGGGGCCCAGCGGGGAGCTGTTTTTT; CDR3 protein: CASSPRLAGGPSGELFF
D gene: -; clone size: -; V gene: TRBV7-9; J gene: TRBJ2-7; CDR3 DNA: TGTGCCAGCAGCCCATGGGCCGGGTCGGGGGAGCAGTACTTC; CDR3 protein: CASSPWAGSGEQYF
D gene: -; clone size: few; V gene: TRBV9; J gene: TRBJ1-6; CDR3 DNA: TGTGCCAGCAGCGAAGGGGGTTACTCACCCCTCCACTTT; CDR3 protein: CASSEGGYSPLHF
D gene: TRBD2; clone size: -; V gene: TRBV2; J gene: TRBJ2-7; CDR3 DNA: TGTGCCAGCAGTAGCGGGATGGGGTACGAGCAGTACTTC; CDR3 protein: CASSSGMGYEQYF
D gene: -; clone size: -; V gene: TRBV7-2; J gene: TRBJ1-1; CDR3 DNA: TGTGCCAGCAGCCGGGCGCTGGGGGGGGCCGGGACTGAAGCTTTCTTT; CDR3 protein: CASSRALGGAGTEAFF
D gene: -; clone size: -; V gene: TRBV18; J gene: TRBJ1-5; CDR3 DNA: TGTGCCAGCTCACCCGGGATCAGCAATCAGCCCCAGCATTTT; CDR3 protein: CASSPGISNQPQHF
D gene: -; clone size: -; V gene: TRBV6-5; J gene: TRBJ1-6; CDR3 DNA: TGTGCCAGCAGTTACACACCTACAGGACCCAATTCACCCCTCCACTTT; CDR3 protein: CASSYTPTGPNSPLHF
D gene: TRBD2; clone size: -; V gene: TRBV7-2; J gene: TRBJ2-3; CDR3 DNA: TGTGCCAGCAGCCCCTTAGCGGGGGGACTTGGGGGGACAGATACGCAGTATTTT; CDR3 protein: CASSPLAGGLGGTDTQYF
D gene: TRBD1; clone size: -; V gene: TRBV6-5; J gene: TRBJ1-2; CDR3 DNA: TGTGCCAGCAGTTCGACAGGGAGCTACGGCTACACCTTC; CDR3 protein: CASSSTGSYGYTF
D gene: TRBD2; clone size: few; V gene: TRBV6-4; J gene: TRBJ2-3; CDR3 DNA: TGTGCCAGCAGTGACAGCGGGGGGGCCACAGATACGCAGTATTTT; CDR3 protein: CASSDSGGATDTQYF
D gene: -; clone size: -; V gene: TRBV12-3/TRBV12-4; J gene: TRBJ1-5; CDR3 DNA: TGTGCCAGCAGTTTCGGCAATCAGCCCCAGCATTTT; CDR3 protein: CASSFGNQPQHF
D gene: -; clone size: -; V gene: TRBV12-3/TRBV12-4; J gene: TRBJ1-2; CDR3 DNA: TGTGCCAGCAGTGTACCTCATTACAGTGGCTACACCTTC; CDR3 protein: CASSVPHYSGYTF
D gene: TRBD1; clone size: few; V gene: TRBV6-6; J gene: TRBJ1-2; CDR3 DNA: TGTGCCAGCAGGCCTCCGGGACAGAACTATGGCTACACCTTC; CDR3 protein: CASRPPGQNYGYTF
D gene: TRBD1; clone size: -; V gene: TRBV7-9; J gene: TRBJ1-2; CDR3 DNA: TGTGCCAGCAGCTTAGCGGGACAGGACTATGGCTACACCTTC; CDR3 protein: CASSLAGQDYGYTF
D gene: -; clone size: -; V gene: TRBV10-3; J gene: TRBJ2-7; CDR3 DNA: TGTGCCATCAGTGAGTCCCCAGGGGTGTCCTACGAGCAGTACTTC; CDR3 protein: CAISESPGVSYEQYF
D gene: TRBD2; clone size: -; V gene: TRBV6-4; J gene: TRBJ2-1; CDR3 DNA: TGTGCCAGCACCATGACACACCCTAGCGGGGGGGCCTGGTCGGGTGAGCAGTTCTTC; CDR3 protein: CASTMTHPSGGAWSGEQFF
D gene: -; clone size: -; V gene: TRBV2; J gene: TRBJ2-7; CDR3 DNA: TGTGCCAGCAGTACGAGGTGGCGGGGGCTCTACGAGCAGTACTTC; CDR3 protein: CASSTRWRGLYEQYF
D gene: TRBD2; clone size: -; V gene: TRBV7-2; J gene: TRBJ2-1; CDR3 DNA: TGTGCCAGCAGCTTAGAGCGGGGGAATGAGCAGTTCTTC; CDR3 protein: CASSLERGNEQFF
D gene: TRBD1; clone size: once; V gene: TRBV19; J gene: TRBJ2-1; CDR3 DNA: TGTGCCAGTAGGGACAGGGGTATACACAATGAGCAGTTCTTC; CDR3 protein: CASRDRGIHNEQFF
D gene: -; clone size: -; V gene: TRBV30; J gene: TRBJ1-3; CDR3 DNA: TGTGCCTGGAGTTCCCGTGGAGGCTCTGGAAACACCATATATTTT; CDR3 protein: CAWSSRGGSGNTIYF
D gene: -; clone size: once; V gene: TRBV5-1; J gene: TRBJ2-2; CDR3 DNA: TGCGCCAGCACCCTGTCAGTGAACACCGGGGAGCTGTTTTTT; CDR3 protein: CASTLSVNTGELFF
D gene: TRBD1; clone size: -; V gene: TRBV10-3; J gene: TRBJ1-2; CDR3 DNA: TGTGCCAGCGCTAAGGGACAGAATACTAACTATGGCTACACCTTC; CDR3 protein: CASAKGQNTNYGYTF
D gene: TRBD2; clone size: -; V gene: TRBV20-1; J gene: TRBJ2-3; CDR3 DNA: TGCAGTGCTAGTACCATCGGTCTAGCGGCAGATACGCAGTATTTT; CDR3 protein: CSASTIGLAADTQYF
D gene: -; clone size: -; V gene: TRBV4-1; J gene: TRBJ1-1; CDR3 DNA: TGCGCCAGCAGCCAAGGACAATGGAACACTGAAGCTTTCTTT; CDR3 protein: CASSQGQWNTEAFF
D gene: TRBD2; clone size: once; V gene: TRBV29-1; J gene: TRBJ2-1; CDR3 DNA: TGCAGCGTACTAGCGTCGGGGAATGAGCAGTTCTTC; CDR3 protein: CSVLASGNEQFF
D gene: -; clone size: -; V gene: TRBV19; J gene: TRBJ2-1; CDR3 DNA: TGTGCCAGTAGCGCAGATTACAATGAGCAGTTCTTC; CDR3 protein: CASSADYNEQFF
D gene: TRBD1; clone size: -; V gene: TRBV27; J gene: TRBJ2-1; CDR3 DNA: TGTGCCAGCAGGACGGGACAGCTCTACAATGAGCAGTTCTTC; CDR3 protein: CASRTGQLYNEQFF
D gene: -; clone size: -; V gene: TRBV28; J gene: TRBJ2-5; CDR3 DNA: TGTGCCAGCAGTCCTGGGGGCAGACCACAAGAGACCCAGTACTTC; CDR3 protein: CASSPGGRPQETQYF
D gene: -; clone size: -; V gene: TRBV5-1; J gene: TRBJ1-6; CDR3 DNA: TGCGCCAGCAGCCCGGGTCCCGGACAGCATAATTCACCCCTCCACTTT; CDR3 protein: CASSPGPGQHNSPLHF
D gene: -; clone size: few; V gene: TRBV5-4; J gene: TRBJ2-1; CDR3 DNA: TGTGCCAGCAGCTCCAGCGGGTCCTACAATGAGCAGTTCTTC; CDR3 protein: CASSSSGSYNEQFF
D gene: TRBD2; clone size: -; V gene: TRBV4-2; J gene: TRBJ2-7; CDR3 DNA: TGTGCCAGCAGCCAAGACTTCGGGGGGGCCATTTACGAGCAGTACTTC; CDR3 protein: CASSQDFGGAIYEQYF
D gene: TRBD2; clone size: -; V gene: TRBV19; J gene: TRBJ2-1; CDR3 DNA: TGTGCCAGTAGGACTAGCGGGGGTCTCAACAATGAGCAGTTCTTC; CDR3 protein: CASRTSGGLNNEQFF
D gene: -; clone size: -; V gene: TRBV6-5; J gene: TRBJ1-4; CDR3 DNA: TGTGCCAGCACCCATAATGAAAAACTGTTTTTT; CDR3 protein: CASTHNEKLFF
D gene: TRBD2; clone size: -; V gene: TRBV5-6; J gene: TRBJ2-7; CDR3 DNA: TGTGCCAGCAGCTTACGGGGGGATGGATACGAGCAGTACTTC; CDR3 protein: CASSLRGDGYEQYF
D gene: TRBD2; clone size: -; V gene: TRBV6-5; J gene: TRBJ2-7; CDR3 DNA: TGTGCCAGCAGCTCCCCGGGTAGCGGGGGTTACGAGCAGTACTTC; CDR3 protein: CASSSPGSGGYEQYF
D gene: TRBD1; clone size: -; V gene: TRBV24-1; J gene: TRBJ1-1; CDR3 DNA: TGTGCCACCAGTGAAATCCCCGGGACAGAGAACACTGAAGCTTTCTTT; CDR3 protein: CATSEIPGTENTEAFF
D gene: -; clone size: -; V gene: TRBV2; J gene: TRBJ1-2; CDR3 DNA: TGTGCCAGCAGTGAAGGCGGCAGCTTTGGGGGCTACACCTTC; CDR3 protein: CASSEGGSFGGYTF
D gene: -; clone size: -; V gene: TRBV6-2/TRBV6-3; J gene: TRBJ2-6; CDR3 DNA: TGTGCCAGCAGTTACTCGAGAGGGACTCCCTCTGGGGCCAACGTCCTGACTTTC; CDR3 protein: CASSYSRGTPSGANVLTF
D gene: TRBD1; clone size: -; V gene: TRBV6-5; J gene: TRBJ2-3; CDR3 DNA: TGTGCCAGCAGCTACAGGGGGCAGGGCACAGATACGCAGTATTTT; CDR3 protein: CASSYRGQGTDTQYF
D gene: TRBD2; clone size: -; V gene: TRBV2; J gene: TRBJ2-5; CDR3 DNA: TGTGCCAGCGGCGGGGGGGGGACCCAGTACTTC; CDR3 protein: CASGGGGTQYF
D gene: TRBD1; clone size: few; V gene: TRBV6-6; J gene: TRBJ1-2; CDR3 DNA: TGTGCCAGCAGTACGCCGGCCGGGACAGGGTATGGCTACACCTTC; CDR3 protein: CASSTPAGTGYGYTF
D gene: -; clone size: -; V gene: TRBV4-1; J gene: TRBJ1-1; CDR3 DNA: TGCGCCAGCAGCCAAGACGGGGTAGGAGGTAGAAACACTGAAGCTTTCTTT; CDR3 protein: CASSQDGVGGRNTEAFF
D gene: -; clone size: -; V gene: TRBV6-5; J gene: TRBJ2-7; CDR3 DNA: TGTGCCAGCACCTTAAGGGCCGGGACACCTTACGAGCAGTACTTC; CDR3 protein: CASTLRAGTPYEQYF
D gene: TRBD2; clone size: once; V gene: TRBV3-1/TRBV3-2; J gene: TRBJ2-7; CDR3 DNA: TGTGCCAGCAGCCAAGCGGGGACTAGCGGGGGTTTCTCCTACGAGCAGTACTTC; CDR3 protein: CASSQAGTSGGFSYEQYF
D gene: TRBD1; clone size: -; V gene: TRBV6-5; J gene: TRBJ2-7; CDR3 DNA: TGTGCCAGCCTCAACCGGGACAGTTTATACGAGCAGTACTTC; CDR3 protein: CASLNRDSLYEQYF
D gene: -; clone size: -; V gene: TRBV14; J gene: TRBJ2-7; CDR3 DNA: TGTGCCAGCAGCCAAGAAAGTATGATCGGGGGAGGCGAGCAGTACTTC; CDR3 protein: CASSQESMIGGGEQYF
D gene: TRBD2; clone size: -; V gene: TRBV9; J gene: TRBJ2-1; CDR3 DNA: TGTGCCAGCAGCGTACGACGGGGGACTAGCGGGGGCAATGAGCAGTTCTTC; CDR3 protein: CASSVRRGTSGGNEQFF
D gene: TRBD1; clone size: -; V gene: TRBV5-5; J gene: TRBJ1-1; CDR3 DNA: TGTGCCAGCAGCTCCCGGGACAGGGGGCTTAGCACTGAAGCTTTCTTT; CDR3 protein: CASSSRDRGLSTEAFF
D gene: -; clone size: -; V gene: TRBV29-1; J gene: TRBJ2-3; CDR3 DNA: TGCAGCGTCGGCGGCTCGGGTCCGGATACGCAGTATTTT; CDR3 protein: CSVGGSGPDTQYF
D gene: -; clone size: -; V gene: TRBV9; J gene: TRBJ2-3; CDR3 DNA: TGTGCCAGCAGCGTAGGCTCGGGTCAGGATACGCAGTATTTT; CDR3 protein: CASSVGSGQDTQYF
D gene: -; clone size: -; V gene: TRBV9; J gene: TRBJ2-6; CDR3 DNA: TGTGCCAGCAGCGTAGCCCAGATCTCTGGGGCCAACGTCCTGACTTTC; CDR3 protein: CASSVAQISGANVLTF